Below, 31 T cell receptor beta chains from the same sample are listed, as sequenced in a study of PD-1 blockade in classical Hodgkin lymphoma. The time point is: cycle 4 day 1 (C4D1), after 6 weeks of nivolumab. Relapses following autologous stem cell transplantation were seen in all patients, with brentuximab vedotin exposure varying. Purification of CD4+ T cells from thawed PBMCs was performed via magnetic negative selection. Assay: immunoSEQ multiplex PCR; the TCRdb copy retains only in-frame clones and omits some. Of approximately 29,000 clones in the sample, over 75% were seen once. Sequences were derived from CD4+ T cells from blood, sampled before the fourth cycle of nivolumab. The origin of the receptors is a human donor with classical Hodgkin lymphoma.

This chain uses TRBV18 with TRBJ2-2; 10 bases line up with TRBD2. The CDR3 is 16 residues long. Germline CDR1 KGHSH, CDR2 LQKENI. J was trimmed by 7 bases and V by 4 bases; bases with no gene match: 9. The CDR3 here is CASSQALAGVIGELFF. The CDR3 DNA follows: TGTGCCAGCTCACAGGCTCTAGCGGGAGTGATCGGGGAGCTGTTTTTT.

The chain's CDR3 is CASSQGLAAQETQYF. The CDR3 nucleotides are TGTGCCAGCAGCCAGGGGTTAGCGGCTCAAGAGACCCAGTACTTC. The V and J genes are TRBV11-2 and TRBJ2-5; D is possibly TRBD1 or TRBD2 (6 bases each). Germline V CDR1 and CDR2: SGHAT, FQNNGV. V lost 5 bases and J lost 2, with 15 bases in between. This CDR3 spans 15 amino acids.

This chain joins TRBV6-5 and TRBJ1-2, with D perhaps matching TRBD1 (5 bases). The CDR3 spans 15 residues. Looked up from germline, CDR1 is MNHEY and CDR2 is SVGAGI. Trimming took off 2 bases at V and 1 base at J, with 11 bases between the two ends. Here the CDR3 reads CASSYGDSYNYGYTF. The DNA of the CDR3 is TGTGCCAGCAGTTACGGCGACAGTTATAACTATGGCTACACCTTC.

The chain combines TRBV28 with TRBJ2-2; TRBD1 matches at 9 bases. The J segment lost 5 bases and the V segment lost 3 bases, leaving 4 bases of the junction unmatched. Germline V gives CDR1 MDHEN, CDR2 SYDVKM. The CDR3 runs to 15 residues. CDR3 coding DNA: TGTGCCAGCAGTTTGCGGGGGACAGGGACCGGGGAGCTGTTTTTT. This codes for CASSLRGTGTGELFF.

The sample holds a few counts of this clone. J is TRBJ1-5 and V is TRBV5-1, with unresolved D. Trimming shortened V by 0 bases and J by 5 bases, and 6 bases separated the two germline ends. The germline V gene encodes CDR1 SGHRS and CDR2 YFSETQ. The CDR3 sequence is 13 residues long. CDR3 protein: CASSLGSDQPQHF. DNA of the CDR3: TGCGCCAGCAGCTTGGGCAGTGATCAGCCCCAGCATTTT.

This clone was seen more than once but under ten times. The J gene is TRBJ2-1, the V gene TRBV11-3; 9 positions match TRBD1. CDR3 length: 17 residues. The germline CDR1 and CDR2 sequences are SGHNT and YENEEA. V was clipped by 2 bases and J by 2 bases; unmatched bases: 7. The CDR3 bases are TGTGCCAGCAGCTTAACCGACAGGGGGAGGGCCTACAATGAGCAGTTCTTC. This translates into CASSLTDRGRAYNEQFF.

V and J are TRBV10-3 and TRBJ2-1; D possibly corresponds to TRBD2 (5 bases). This CDR3 has 18 residues. The V end lost 2 bases, the J end lost 1 base, and 18 bases lay between the germline ends. Germline V gives CDR1 ENHRY, CDR2 SYGVKD. The CDR3 DNA reads TGTGCCATCAGTGAGCCCGGACTTGGTCAGTCGTCCTACAATGAGCAGTTCTTC. Translated: CAISEPGLGQSSYNEQFF.

This rearrangement joins TRBV19 to TRBJ2-6; 13 bases map to TRBD2. This CDR3 contains 19 residues. Germline V gene lookup returns CDR1 LNHDA and CDR2 SQIVND (reference sequence). J was trimmed by 0 bases and V by 9 bases; bases with no gene match: 11. DNA of the CDR3: TGTGCCAGCCGGCCGGGACTAGCGGGGATACTCTCTGGGGCCAACGTCCTGACTTTC. It specifies CASRPGLAGILSGANVLTF.

The V call is TRBV5-6, the J call TRBJ2-5; D remains ambiguous. Germline V gene data show CDR1 as SGHDT and CDR2 as YYEEEE. This CDR3 comprises 12 residues. Trimming left V 4 bases short and J 5 bases short, with 9 bases between. The CDR3 sequence is CASSRSRETQYF. CDR3 bases: TGTGCCAGCAGCCGGTCCCGGGAGACCCAGTACTTC.

This chain connects TRBV18 to TRBJ2-2; no reliable D call. The V end lost 8 bases, the J end lost 0 bases, and 7 bases lay between the germline ends. The germline V gene encodes CDR1 KGHSH and CDR2 LQKENI. CDR3 length equals 13 residues. Here the CDR3 reads CASIITNTGELFF. The DNA for the CDR3 is TGTGCCAGCATAATAACGAACACCGGGGAGCTGTTTTTT.

The rearrangement joins TRBV7-2 to TRBJ2-7; 9 bases agree with TRBD2. V lost 0 bases to trimming and J lost 2 bases; unmatched junction nucleotides: 2. The CDR3 consists of 15 residues. The germline gives CDR1 SGHTA, CDR2 FQGNSA. The CDR3 DNA is TGTGCCAGCAGCTTAGCTGCGGGAGGGGCCTACGAGCAGTACTTC. Its translation: CASSLAAGGAYEQYF.

The gene calls are TRBV11-1 and TRBJ2-7; D call uncertain. The germline gives CDR1 SGHAT, CDR2 FQDESV (reference sequence). This CDR3 contains 13 residues. Trimming shortened V by 1 base and J by 3 bases, and 7 bases separated the two germline ends. The CDR3 protein is CASSLGSGYEQYF. As DNA, the CDR3 is TGTGCCAGCAGCTTAGGTTCGGGCTACGAGCAGTACTTC.

The V gene is TRBV5-4, the J gene TRBJ2-1, with 8 bases aligning to TRBD1. CDR1 and CDR2 (germline): SGHNT, YYREEE (reference sequence). V gave up 0 bases and J gave up 3 bases; unmatched junction bases: 2. The CDR3 is 15 amino acids. CDR3 nucleotide sequence: TGTGCCAGCAGCTTGGGGGGACAGGTCTACAATGAGCAGTTCTTC. It codes for CASSLGGQVYNEQFF.

The chain recombines TRBV5-4 with TRBJ1-2, with 11 nucleotides matching TRBD1. The J segment lost 2 bases and the V segment lost 4 bases, leaving 4 bases of the junction unmatched. This CDR3 contains 15 residues. Per the germline V gene, CDR1 is SGHNT and CDR2 is YYREEE (reference sequence). CDR3 sequence (DNA): TGTGCCAGCAGCCTCAGGACAGGGGGCAACTATGGCTACACCTTC. It yields the protein CASSLRTGGNYGYTF.

The chain combines TRBV28 with TRBJ1-2; tentatively, D is TRBD1 (5 bases). V dropped 4 bases and J dropped 1 base, with 13 bases sitting between them. The CDR3 totals 15 residues. Per germline, CDR1 MDHEN and CDR2 SYDVKM. The CDR3 sequence is CASSYTGLLNYGYTF. DNA of the CDR3: TGTGCCAGCAGTTATACAGGACTACTTAACTATGGCTACACCTTC.

The sample holds a few counts of this clone. The genes are TRBV2 and TRBJ2-2; D uncertain. Trimming removed 1 base at V and 1 base at J, with 10 bases between. Germline V gene lookup returns CDR1 SNHLY and CDR2 FYNNEI. The CDR3 loop spans 16 amino acids. CDR3 sequence reads: CASSEVGRRNTGELFF. The CDR3 region has the DNA TGTGCCAGCAGTGAAGTTGGCAGGCGGAACACCGGGGAGCTGTTTTTT. Together with reference TRBV2 and TRBJ2-2, the CDR3 gives the full variable domain: EPEVTQTPSHQVTQMGQEVILRCVPISNHLYFYWYRQILGQKVEFLVSFYNNEISEKSEIFDDQFSVERPDGSNFTLKIRSTKLEDSAMYFCASSEVGRRNTGELFFGEGSRLTVL.

This chain connects TRBV28 to TRBJ2-2; the D is unclear. The CDR3 sequence is 13 residues long. From germline, CDR1 is MDHEN and CDR2 SYDVKM. V gave up 6 bases and J gave up 4 bases, with 9 bases separating them. CDR3 in amino acids: CASRGSGTGELFF. In DNA, the CDR3 is TGTGCCAGCAGGGGGTCGGGCACCGGGGAGCTGTTTTTT.

This chain links TRBV27 with TRBJ2-3; no firm D call. CDR1 and CDR2 (germline): MNHEY, SMNVEV (reference sequence). Trimming took 1 base from V and 6 from J, leaving 11 bases between them. This CDR3 comprises 14 residues. The CDR3 DNA reads TGTGCCAGCAGTTTATTTGGGGTGGGGGATACGCAGTATTTT. It encodes CASSLFGVGDTQYF.

The rearrangement uses TRBV11-2 and TRBJ1-3; 7 nucleotides line up with TRBD1. V was pared by 6 bases and J by 0 bases, with 11 bases of the junction left unmatched. This CDR3 region has 17 residues. Germline V gives CDR1 SGHAT, CDR2 FQNNGV. CDR3 bases: TGTGCCAGCAGGGATAACAGGGGACCTTACTCTGGAAACACCATATATTTT. It is translated as CASRDNRGPYSGNTIYF.

J is TRBJ1-1 and V is TRBV7-8, with D uncertain. CDR3 length: 16 residues. Trimming took 5 bases from V and 3 from J, leaving 19 bases between them. Germline lookup yields CDR1 SGHVS and CDR2 FQNEAQ. CDR3 in DNA: TGTGCCAGCAGCCCGCCATCGATCCGGGAGGACACTGAAGCTTTCTTT. It translates to CASSPPSIREDTEAFF. Looking up the rest from reference TRBV7-8 and TRBJ1-1 gives the full variable domain: GAGVSQSPRYKVAKRGQDVALRCDPISGHVSLFWYQQALGQGPEFLTYFQNEAQLDKSGLPSDRFFAERPEGSVSTLKIQRTQQEDSAVYLCASSPPSIREDTEAFFGQGTRLTVV.

This clone has only a few counts. This chain joins TRBV19 and TRBJ1-3, with D perhaps TRBD1 (6 bases). The CDR3 loop spans 17 amino acids. The V and J ends lost 9 bases and 0 bases respectively, with 21 bases between them. Per the germline V gene, CDR1 is LNHDA and CDR2 is SQIVND (reference sequence). As DNA, the CDR3 is TGTGCCAGCAGCCGCGGGGGCAGAATCAACTCTGGAAACACCATATATTTT. This codes for CASSRGGRINSGNTIYF.

The rearrangement uses TRBV4-2 and TRBJ2-2; D unresolved. Germline V gives CDR1 LGHNA, CDR2 YNFKEQ. The CDR3 spans 12 residues. Trimming removed 0 bases from V and 6 bases from J, with 2 bases in between. The CDR3 DNA reads TGTGCCAGCAGCCAAGAGGCCGGGGAGCTGTTTTTT. Residues: CASSQEAGELFF.

The gene calls are TRBV6-5 and TRBJ1-2; TRBD1 matches 7 bases. This CDR3 is built from 14 residues. V lost 4 bases and J lost 2; bases outside the gene matches: 4. Germline values: CDR1 MNHEY, CDR2 SVGAGI. The CDR3 loop reads CASSSGRGNYGYTF. CDR3 DNA: TGTGCCAGCAGTTCTGGCAGGGGGAACTATGGCTACACCTTC.

This clone was seen only once. V gene TRBV15 combines with J gene TRBJ2-3, with 11 positions matching TRBD2. CDR1 and CDR2 from the germline V gene are LNHNV and YYDKDF (reference sequence). With V trimmed by 0 bases and J by 3 bases, 11 bases remained unmatched. The CDR3 length is 19 residues. The CDR3 sequence: CATSRDRLAGGPRTDTQYF. For the CDR3, the DNA is TGTGCCACCAGCAGAGATAGATTAGCGGGAGGGCCTAGGACAGATACGCAGTATTTT.

The J gene is TRBJ2-7, the V gene TRBV19, with 7 bases aligning to TRBD1. The J segment lost 3 bases and the V segment lost 6 bases, leaving 11 bases of the junction unmatched. Germline values: CDR1 LNHDA, CDR2 SQIVND (reference sequence). The CDR3 extends over 15 amino acids. CDR3 sequence: CASRRGGDSLYEQYF. For the CDR3, the DNA is TGTGCCAGTAGAAGAGGGGGCGACTCCCTCTACGAGCAGTACTTC.

The chain uses TRBV6-6 and TRBJ2-2; the D is unclear. CDR1 MNHNY and CDR2 SVGAGI come from the germline V gene (reference sequence). This CDR3 has 12 amino acids. Trimming stripped 1 base from V and 7 bases from J, with 4 bases between. CDR3 nucleotide sequence: TGTGCCAGCAGTTACTGGGGCGGGGAGCTGTTTTTT. Its protein is CASSYWGGELFF.

As concerns this clone: Germline is not matched at one junction end, which may reflect a read error. V usage is TRBV5-4 and J usage is TRBJ1-4, with no clear D. The CDR3 loop spans 15 amino acids. CDR1 is SGHNT and CDR2 is YYREEE in the germline V gene (reference sequence). The CDR3 DNA reads as TGCGCCAGCAGCCAAGATATAGTCACTAATGAAAAACTGTTTTTT. Translation gives CASSQDIVTNEKLFF. Filled out from reference TRBV5-4 and TRBJ1-4, the complete variable domain reads ETGVTQSPTHLIKTRGQQVTLRCSSQSGHNTVSWYQQALGQGPQFIFQYYREEENGRGNFPPRFSGLQFPNYSSELNVNALELDDSALYLCASSQDIVTNEKLFFGSGTQLSVL.

This rearrangement joins TRBV19 to TRBJ1-5; D possibly corresponds to TRBD1 (6 bases). Germline V gene lookup returns CDR1 LNHDA and CDR2 SQIVND (reference sequence). The V and J ends lost 6 bases and 1 base respectively, with 13 bases between them. The length of the CDR3 is 15 residues. CDR3 DNA sequence: TGTGCCAGTAGGCCTGGACAGAGGAGCAATCAGCCCCAGCATTTT. Translation: CASRPGQRSNQPQHF.

There are a few counts of this clone. The chain has TRBV5-1 and TRBJ2-7, with 14 positions matching TRBD2. Germline trimming cut 4 bases from V and 4 bases from J; bases unmatched to any gene: 4. This CDR3 spans 15 amino acids. Germline lookup yields CDR1 SGHRS and CDR2 YFSETQ. The CDR3: CASSAGTSGSYEQYF. As DNA, the CDR3 is TGCGCCAGCAGCGCGGGGACTAGCGGGAGTTACGAGCAGTACTTC. Combining the CDR3 with reference TRBV5-1 and TRBJ2-7 gives the whole variable domain KAGVTQTPRYLIKTRGQQVTLSCSPISGHRSVSWYQQTPGQGLQFLFEYFSETQRNKGNFPGRFSGRQFSNSRSEMNVSTLELGDSALYLCASSAGTSGSYEQYFGPGTRLTVT.

This chain joins TRBV29-1 and TRBJ2-7; the D is unclear. CDR3 length: 11 residues. Looked up from germline, CDR1 is SQVTM and CDR2 is ANQGSEA. Between the trimmed V and J ends, which lost 5 bases and 0 bases, there was a span of 5 bases. For the CDR3, the DNA is TGCAGCGTTAGGGTCTCCTACGAGCAGTACTTC. It codes for CSVRVSYEQYF.

This chain connects TRBV5-8 to TRBJ1-5, with D possibly matching TRBD1 (5 bases). The V gene lost 3 bases and the J gene lost 2 bases, with 18 bases spanning the gap. This CDR3 spans 17 amino acids. Looked up from germline, CDR1 is SGHTS and CDR2 is YDEGEE. The CDR3 loop reads CASSSRVPGLGNQPQHF. DNA for the CDR3: TGTGCCAGCAGCTCCCGGGTCCCAGGGTTGGGCAATCAGCCCCAGCATTTT.